These 25 T cell receptor beta chains came from one sample sequenced in a study of blood T cells in healthy people across ages. Next came a second PCR, run for about 6 to 12 cycles, which used a sample-barcoded 5' primer along with a J-beta primer mix. TCRdb reanalysed the 5' RACE reads using MiXCR and keeps one entry per CDR3 protein. The sample has roughly 800,000 distinct CDR3 sequences; roughly 40% are singletons. Sequencing input: blood. These receptors all stem from a young man in good health.

The chain joins TRBV7-2 to TRBJ1-1, with D perhaps TRBD1 (6 bases). The germline CDR1 and CDR2 sequences are SGHTA and FQGNSA. The CDR3 has 16 residues. V shed 3 bases and J shed 1 base, with 15 bases lying between them. In DNA form, the CDR3 reads TGTGCCAGCAGCTTGGGCGGGGGGCAGGCGAACACTGAAGCTTTCTTT. As protein: CASSLGGGQANTEAFF.

The V call is TRBV20-1, the J call TRBJ2-7; D unresolved. The CDR3 is made up of 15 amino acids. Trimming removed 2 bases at V and 0 bases at J, with 14 bases between. Germline V gene lookup returns CDR1 DFQATT and CDR2 SNEGSKA (reference sequence). The CDR3 DNA sequence: TGCAGTGCTAGAAAGTGGCAGGAGAGCTCCTACGAGCAGTACTTC. Its translation is CSARKWQESSYEQYF.

The rearrangement joins TRBV2 to TRBJ1-5, with no clear D. Germline values: CDR1 SNHLY, CDR2 FYNNEI. With 11 bases removed from V and 2 bases from J, the gap between germline ends came to 10 bases. There are 12 residues in the CDR3. CDR3 bases: TGTGCCTGGCGGCTAGGCAATCAGCCCCAGCATTTT. Protein: CAWRLGNQPQHF.

The rearrangement links TRBV9 to TRBJ1-1, with D maybe TRBD1 (6 bases). The CDR3 sequence is 16 residues long. Looked up from germline, CDR1 is SGDLS and CDR2 is YYNGEE. V was clipped by 0 bases and J by 0 bases, with 12 bases between them. As DNA, the CDR3 is TGTGCCAGCAGCGTAGTGCCCCAGGGGATGAACACTGAAGCTTTCTTT. Translating gives CASSVVPQGMNTEAFF.

The chain is built from TRBV12-3 or TRBV12-4 and TRBJ1-4; 8 bases fit TRBD1. Trimming cost V 6 bases and J 8 bases; bases outside gene matches: 5. There are 13 residues in the CDR3. CDR3 loop: CASRDRDGEKLFF. CDR3 DNA sequence: TGTGCCAGCAGGGACAGGGATGGCGAAAAACTGTTTTTT.

This chain connects TRBV5-5 to TRBJ1-4, with 7 bases aligning to TRBD1. The CDR3 covers 16 residues. CDR1 is SGHKS, CDR2 YYEKEE, per germline (reference sequence). J gave up 6 bases and V 1 base, and 9 bases lay outside the gene matches. The CDR3 sequence: CASSLSHGTVHEKLFF. CDR3 sequence (DNA): TGTGCCAGCAGCTTGTCCCACGGGACAGTCCATGAAAAACTGTTTTTT.

This clonotype has a handful of counts. V is TRBV5-1 and J is TRBJ2-1; 7 positions match TRBD2. Judging by the DNA end, TRBJ2-7 fits better; the J call may be wrong. Germline V CDR1 and CDR2: SGHRS, YFSETQ. This CDR3 contains 15 residues. CDR3 in amino acids: CASSSPGGSYNEQYF. CDR3 DNA sequence: TGCGCCAGCAGCTCCCCGGGGGGTTCCTACAATGAGCAGTACTTC.

The chain employs TRBV20-1 and TRBJ2-3; D gene unclear. Germline V CDR1 and CDR2: DFQATT, SNEGSKA (reference sequence). The length of the CDR3 is 15 residues. V was cut by 1 base and J by 2 bases, with 13 bases left in between. DNA of the CDR3: TGCAGTGCTAGAGTCGCTCGGTCTTACACAGATACGCAGTATTTT. Amino acids: CSARVARSYTDTQYF.

In its sample, this clonotype was seen a few times. This chain uses TRBV2 with TRBJ1-1; possibly TRBD1 for D (5 bases). Germline assignment: CDR1 SNHLY and CDR2 FYNNEI. There are 12 residues in the CDR3. V was shortened by 6 bases and J by 4 bases, with 9 bases between the two germline ends. Written as DNA, the CDR3 is TGTGCCAGCAGGGGGGAGGTCACTGAAGCTTTCTTT. Translation gives CASRGEVTEAFF.

The gene calls are TRBV27 and TRBJ1-1; no clear D gene. V lost 8 bases to trimming and J lost 1 base, with 11 bases between them. The germline CDR1 and CDR2 sequences are MNHEY and SMNVEV (reference sequence). CDR3 length equals 13 residues. The CDR3 spells CASGETPNTEAFF. In DNA form, the CDR3 reads TGTGCCAGCGGCGAGACACCGAACACTGAAGCTTTCTTT.

As concerns this clonotype: At one of its ends the junction is not consistent with the germline gene, which may arise from a read error. The chain combines TRBV7-9 with TRBJ2-1, with unresolved D. CDR3 length: 11 amino acids. Germline CDR1 and CDR2: SEHNR and FQNEAQ (reference sequence). CDR3 bases: TGTGCCAGCAGCTCGGGCAGTGAGCGGTTCTTC. Residues: CASSSGSERFF.

The table lists this clonotype with a few counts. The rearrangement joins TRBV20-1 to TRBJ2-1; TRBD2 matches 9 bases. The germline V gene encodes CDR1 DFQATT and CDR2 SNEGSKA (reference sequence). J was trimmed by 9 bases and V by 0 bases; bases with no gene match: 18. The CDR3 has 18 amino acids. DNA for the CDR3: TGCAGTGCTAGAGATGAGTCCCGGACTAGCGTTATTAACCCTGAGCAGTTCTTC. Residues: CSARDESRTSVINPEQFF.

This clonotype was counted only a few times. V and J are TRBV28 and TRBJ1-4, with TRBD1 as a possible D gene (5 bases). Germline V gene lookup returns CDR1 MDHEN and CDR2 SYDVKM. The CDR3 covers 14 residues. The V end was cut by 8 bases, the J end by 5 bases, with 15 bases between. In DNA form, the CDR3 reads TGTGCCAGCTTCCTGGGGGGTCTCAATGAAAAACTGTTTTTT. Encoded protein: CASFLGGLNEKLFF.

This clonotype has a handful of counts. The chain combines TRBV13 with TRBJ2-3; D not resolved. The CDR3 has 12 amino acids. Trimming left V 4 bases short and J 5 bases short, with 7 bases between. CDR1 is PRHDT and CDR2 is FYEKMQ in the germline V gene (reference sequence). The CDR3 region has the DNA TGTGCCAGCAGCTCCTTAAAAGATACGCAGTATTTT. It codes for CASSSLKDTQYF.

The rearrangement joins TRBV7-2 to TRBJ1-4; D might be TRBD1 (6 bases). Trimming shortened V by 5 bases and J by 5 bases, and 18 bases separated the two germline ends. Germline V gives CDR1 SGHTA, CDR2 FQGNSA. This CDR3 is 16 amino acids long. The CDR3 reads CASSARTAAANEKLFF. CDR3 DNA: TGTGCCAGCAGCGCTAGGACAGCAGCCGCCAATGAAAAACTGTTTTTT.

This clonotype has a handful of counts. The chain has TRBV7-8 and TRBJ2-5; either TRBD1 or TRBD2 may supply D (5 bases each). Trimming cost V 5 bases and J 7 bases, with 17 bases left between them. Germline V CDR1 and CDR2: SGHVS, FQNEAQ. This CDR3 region has 14 residues. The chain's CDR3 is CASSPSGTLGTQYF. The CDR3 DNA is TGTGCCAGCAGCCCCTCCGGGACCCTAGGGACCCAGTACTTC.

The chain joins TRBV6-5 to TRBJ1-1; D uncertain. The CDR3 has 13 amino acids. V shed 2 bases and J shed 1 base, with 5 bases lying between them. Per germline, CDR1 MNHEY and CDR2 SVGAGI. DNA for the CDR3: TGTGCCAGCAGTTACGAACCGAACACTGAAGCTTTCTTT. This sequence encodes CASSYEPNTEAFF.

There are many counts of this clonotype. The chain has TRBV12-3 or TRBV12-4 and TRBJ1-1, with 9 bases that match TRBD1. J lost 0 bases, V lost 6 bases, and 2 bases had no gene match. This CDR3 has 14 amino acids. Here the CDR3 DNA reads TGTGCCAGCAGAGACAGGGGGATGAACACTGAAGCTTTCTTT. Residues: CASRDRGMNTEAFF.

As DNA, the CDR3 is TGTGCCAGCAGCTTGTCCGGCGGAACTAGCACAGATACGCAGTATTTT. This codes for CASSLSGGTSTDTQYF. This chain links TRBV7-9 with TRBJ2-3; D is unresolved. The CDR3 covers 16 residues. Germline lookup yields CDR1 SEHNR and CDR2 FQNEAQ (reference sequence). V lost 3 bases, J lost 0 bases, and 13 bases lay in between.

In its sample, this clonotype was seen a few times. This clone may be a read error of a much larger clone one base away. V is TRBV12-3 or TRBV12-4 and J is TRBJ1-6, with a weak D call TRBD1 (5 bases). This CDR3 spans 13 amino acids. CDR3 bases: TGTGCCAGCAGTTTAAGGTGGGACTCACCCCCCCACTTT. Amino acids: CASSLRWDSPPHF.

The CDR3, as DNA: TGCGCCAGCAGCCCCCGACAGGGCTCGAACACCGGGGAGCTGTTTTTT. Translated, it gives CASSPRQGSNTGELFF. V and J are TRBV4-1 and TRBJ2-2, with TRBD1 matching over 7 bases. This CDR3 comprises 16 residues. Germline loops: CDR1 MGHRA, CDR2 YSYEKL. The V and J ends lost 4 bases and 0 bases, in that order; junction bases with no gene match: 5.

The chain uses TRBV29-1 and TRBJ2-5; D gene unclear. CDR3 length: 13 amino acids. Germline lookup yields CDR1 SQVTM and CDR2 ANQGSEA. V was clipped by 3 bases and J by 5 bases, with 13 bases between them. CDR3 in amino acids: CSVEMRLSETQYF. In DNA, the CDR3 is TGCAGCGTTGAGATGCGGCTTTCCGAGACCCAGTACTTC.

This clonotype was observed a few times. V is TRBV4-2 and J is TRBJ1-1, with TRBD1 identical over 7 bases. CDR1 and CDR2 from the germline V gene are LGHNA and YNFKEQ. V was clipped by 4 bases and J by 0 bases; unmatched bases: 8. This CDR3 is 16 amino acids long. CDR3 amino acids: CASSPSTGRVNTEAFF. DNA for the CDR3: TGTGCCAGCAGCCCTTCGACAGGGAGGGTGAACACTGAAGCTTTCTTT.

This chain joins TRBV28 and TRBJ2-3, with 9 bases aligning to TRBD1. V lost 5 bases and J lost 3; bases outside the gene matches: 15. The germline CDR1 and CDR2 sequences are MDHEN and SYDVKM. The length of the CDR3 is 18 residues. The DNA of the CDR3 is TGTGCCAGCAGTCCTCTACTTCTCCGGGACAGGGAGACAGATACGCAGTATTTT. Amino acids: CASSPLLLRDRETDTQYF.

This clonotype was observed at least ten times. The genes are TRBV12-3 or TRBV12-4 and TRBJ2-7; D might be TRBD1 or TRBD2, each matching 6 bases. The CDR3 consists of 13 residues. V shed 3 bases and J shed 7 bases, with 13 bases lying between them. As DNA, the CDR3 is TGTGCCAGCAGTTTTTGGGGGGCGAGGGAGCAGTACTTC. Its translation: CASSFWGAREQYF.